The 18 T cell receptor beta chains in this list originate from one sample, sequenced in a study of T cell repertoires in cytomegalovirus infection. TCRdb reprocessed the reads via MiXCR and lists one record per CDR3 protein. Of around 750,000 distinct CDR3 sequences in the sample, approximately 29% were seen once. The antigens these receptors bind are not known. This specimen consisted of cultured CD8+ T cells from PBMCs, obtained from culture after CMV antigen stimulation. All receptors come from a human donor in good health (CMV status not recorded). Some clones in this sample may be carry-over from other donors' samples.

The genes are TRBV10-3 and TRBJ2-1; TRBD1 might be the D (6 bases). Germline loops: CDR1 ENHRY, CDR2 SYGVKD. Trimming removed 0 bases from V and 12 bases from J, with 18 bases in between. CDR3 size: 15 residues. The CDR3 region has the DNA TGTGCCATCAGTGAGTCGTTAACAACAGGGTCTGGGCAGTTCTTC. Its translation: CAISESLTTGSGQFF.

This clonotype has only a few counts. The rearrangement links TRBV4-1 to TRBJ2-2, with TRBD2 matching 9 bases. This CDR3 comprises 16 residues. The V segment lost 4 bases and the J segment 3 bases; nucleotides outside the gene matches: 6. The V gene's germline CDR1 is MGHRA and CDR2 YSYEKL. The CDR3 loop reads CASSPLERGDTGELFF. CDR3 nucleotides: TGCGCCAGCAGCCCCCTCGAGCGGGGGGACACCGGGGAGCTGTTTTTT.

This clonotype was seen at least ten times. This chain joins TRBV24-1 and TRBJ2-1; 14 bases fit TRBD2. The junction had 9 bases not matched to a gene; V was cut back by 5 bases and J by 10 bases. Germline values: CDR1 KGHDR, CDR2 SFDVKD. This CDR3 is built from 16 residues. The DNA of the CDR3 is TGTGCCACCAGTGCCCCTGGACTAGCGGGGGGTCGAGAGCAGTTCTTC. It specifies CATSAPGLAGGREQFF.

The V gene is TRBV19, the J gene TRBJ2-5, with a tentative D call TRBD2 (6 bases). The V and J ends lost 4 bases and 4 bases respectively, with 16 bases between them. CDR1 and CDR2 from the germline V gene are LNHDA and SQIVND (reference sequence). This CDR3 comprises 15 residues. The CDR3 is CASSSMRGGGETQYF. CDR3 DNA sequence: TGTGCCAGTAGTAGTATGAGGGGAGGAGGAGAGACCCAGTACTTC.

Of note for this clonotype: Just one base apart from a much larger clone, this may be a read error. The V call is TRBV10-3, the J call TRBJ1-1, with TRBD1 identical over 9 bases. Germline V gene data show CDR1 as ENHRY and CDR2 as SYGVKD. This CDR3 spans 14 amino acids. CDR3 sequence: CVINGQGPNTEAFF. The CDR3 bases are TGTGTCATCAACGGACAGGGGCCGAACACTGAAGCTTTCTTT.

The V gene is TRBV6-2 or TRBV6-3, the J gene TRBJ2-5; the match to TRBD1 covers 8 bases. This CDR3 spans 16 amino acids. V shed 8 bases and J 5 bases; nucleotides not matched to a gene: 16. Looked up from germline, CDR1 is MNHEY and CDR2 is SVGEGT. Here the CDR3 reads CASGEAGTGFWETQYF. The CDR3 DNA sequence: TGTGCCAGCGGAGAAGCAGGGACAGGATTTTGGGAGACCCAGTACTTC.

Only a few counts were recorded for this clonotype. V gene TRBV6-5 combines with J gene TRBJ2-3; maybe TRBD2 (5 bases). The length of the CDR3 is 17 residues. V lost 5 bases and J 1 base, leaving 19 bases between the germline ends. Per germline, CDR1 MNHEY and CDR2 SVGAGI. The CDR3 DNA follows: TGTGCCAGCAGTCCCCACTTCGAGGGCCTGGGCACAGATACGCAGTATTTT. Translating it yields CASSPHFEGLGTDTQYF.

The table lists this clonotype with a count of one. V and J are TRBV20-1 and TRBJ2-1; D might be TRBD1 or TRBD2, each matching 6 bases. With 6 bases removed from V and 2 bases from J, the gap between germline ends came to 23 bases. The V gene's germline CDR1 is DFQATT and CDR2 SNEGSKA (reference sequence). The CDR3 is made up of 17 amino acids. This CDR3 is CSAIRSGSRGPYNEQFF. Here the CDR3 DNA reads TGCAGTGCCATCCGTTCCGGTTCTCGGGGGCCCTACAATGAGCAGTTCTTC.

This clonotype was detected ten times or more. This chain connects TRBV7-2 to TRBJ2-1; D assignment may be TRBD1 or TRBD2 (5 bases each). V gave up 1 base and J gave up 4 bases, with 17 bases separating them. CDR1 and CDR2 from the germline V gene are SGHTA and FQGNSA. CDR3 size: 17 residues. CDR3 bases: TGTGCCAGCAGCTTAGAGCGGTTCGTCAGGGATTACAATGAGCAGTTCTTC. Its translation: CASSLERFVRDYNEQFF.

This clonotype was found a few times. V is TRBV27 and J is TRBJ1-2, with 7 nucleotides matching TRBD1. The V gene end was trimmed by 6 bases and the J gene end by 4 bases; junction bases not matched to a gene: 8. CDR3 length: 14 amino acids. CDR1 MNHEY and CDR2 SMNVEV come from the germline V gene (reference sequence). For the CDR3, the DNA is TGTGCCAGCAGGGAACAGGGGATGGGCTATGGCTACACCTTC. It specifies CASREQGMGYGYTF.

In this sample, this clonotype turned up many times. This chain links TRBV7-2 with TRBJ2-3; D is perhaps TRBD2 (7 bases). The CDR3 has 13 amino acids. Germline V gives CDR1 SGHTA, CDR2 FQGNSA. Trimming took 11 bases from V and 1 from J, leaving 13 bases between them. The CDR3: CASWGGRTDTQYF. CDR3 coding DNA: TGTGCCTCCTGGGGGGGCCGCACAGATACGCAGTATTTT. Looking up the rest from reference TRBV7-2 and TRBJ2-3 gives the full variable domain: GAGVSQSPSNKVTEKGKDVELRCDPISGHTALYWYRQSLGQGLEFLIYFQGNSAPDKSGLPSDRFSAERTGGSVSTLTIQRTQQEDSAVYLCASWGGRTDTQYFGPGTRLTVL.

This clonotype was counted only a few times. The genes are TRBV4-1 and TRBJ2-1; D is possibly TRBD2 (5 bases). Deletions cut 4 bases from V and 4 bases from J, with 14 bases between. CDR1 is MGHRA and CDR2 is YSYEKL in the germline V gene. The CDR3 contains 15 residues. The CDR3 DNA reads TGCGCCAGCAGCCCTCGTCTTCCGGGGTACAATGAGCAGTTCTTC. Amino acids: CASSPRLPGYNEQFF.

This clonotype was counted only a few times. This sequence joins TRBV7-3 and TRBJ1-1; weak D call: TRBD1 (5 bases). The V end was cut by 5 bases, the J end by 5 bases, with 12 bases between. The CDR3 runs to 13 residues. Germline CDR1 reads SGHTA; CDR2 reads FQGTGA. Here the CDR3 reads CASSAQDRTEAFF. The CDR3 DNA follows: TGTGCCAGCAGCGCACAGGATAGGACTGAAGCTTTCTTT.

The chain's CDR3 is CSVENVQGAVGYTF. DNA for the CDR3: TGCAGCGTTGAAAATGTCCAGGGGGCGGTTGGCTACACCTTC. V usage is TRBV29-1 and J usage is TRBJ1-2, with TRBD1 matching over 8 bases. The CDR3 length is 14 residues. J lost 7 bases, V lost 2 bases, and 9 bases had no gene match. The germline CDR1 and CDR2 sequences are SQVTM and ANQGSEA.

The CDR3 nucleotides are TGTGCCAGCAGTTACGGGACTCCCAGCTCTGGAAACACCATATATTTT. It translates to CASSYGTPSSGNTIYF. This chain joins TRBV6-5 and TRBJ1-3; perhaps TRBD1 as D (5 bases). Trimming pared 2 bases from V and 0 bases from J, leaving 11 bases between. Per germline, CDR1 MNHEY and CDR2 SVGAGI. CDR3 length: 16 residues.

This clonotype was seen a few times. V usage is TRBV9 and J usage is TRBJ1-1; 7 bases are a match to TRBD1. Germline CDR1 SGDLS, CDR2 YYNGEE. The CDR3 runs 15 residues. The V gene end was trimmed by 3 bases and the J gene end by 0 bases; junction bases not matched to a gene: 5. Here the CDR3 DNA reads TGTGCCAGCAGCGCCGGACAGGACATGAACACTGAAGCTTTCTTT. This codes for CASSAGQDMNTEAFF.

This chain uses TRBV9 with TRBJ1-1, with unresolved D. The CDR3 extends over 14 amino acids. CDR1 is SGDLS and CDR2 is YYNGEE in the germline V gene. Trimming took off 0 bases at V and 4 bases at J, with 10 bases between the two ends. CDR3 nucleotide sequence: TGTGCCAGCAGCGTAGCAGTAATTGGCACTGAAGCTTTCTTT. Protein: CASSVAVIGTEAFF. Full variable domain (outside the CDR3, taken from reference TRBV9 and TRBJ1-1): DSGVTQTPKHLITATGQRVTLRCSPRSGDLSVYWYQQSLDQGLQFLIQYYNGEERAKGNILERFSAQQFPDLHSELNLSSLELGDSALYFCASSVAVIGTEAFFGQGTRLTVV.

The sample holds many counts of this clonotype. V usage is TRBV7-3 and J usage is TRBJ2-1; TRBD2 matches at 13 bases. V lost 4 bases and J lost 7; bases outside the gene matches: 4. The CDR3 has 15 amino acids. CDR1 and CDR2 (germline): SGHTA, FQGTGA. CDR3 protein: CASSSLAGGPNEQFF. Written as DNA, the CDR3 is TGTGCCAGCAGCTCACTAGCGGGGGGGCCGAATGAGCAGTTCTTC.